This TCR beta chain was recovered during a study of vaccination and CD4 T cells after COVID-19. Overall study: Convalescent patients gave post-COVID blood a median approximately 100 days post-diagnosis, range 35 to 161.

The CDR3 has 14 residues. Deletions cut 4 bases from V and 0 bases from J, with 9 bases between. In germline, CDR1 is LNHDA, CDR2 SQIVND (reference sequence). One entry per CDR3 protein, called by TCRdb with MiXCR from the PCR reads. Counted here are around 28,000 distinct CDR3 sequences, 50% to 65% occurring once; the ten biggest clones make up more than 5.5%. Sample time point: late sampling 161 to 241 days after vaccination in a few convalescent patients. Positive PCR tests were logged from March through December 2020, ahead of US Alpha, Beta and Delta variants. The J gene is TRBJ1-1, the V gene TRBV19, with unresolved D. The sequencing used CD4+ T cells from blood, collected about 7 months after SARS-CoV-2 vaccination. The sequence was collected from a human donor who had recovered from COVID-19. In nucleotides, the CDR3 is TGTGCCAGTAGTAAGAGAGGAGTGAACACTGAAGCTTTCTTT. Its protein is CASSKRGVNTEAFF. Complete variable domain (other parts from reference TRBV19 and TRBJ1-1): DGGITQSPKYLFRKEGQNVTLSCEQNLNHDAMYWYRQDPGQGLRLIYYSQIVNDFQKGDIAEGYSVSREKKESFPLTVTSAQKNPTAFYLCASSKRGVNTEAFFGQGTRLTVV.